A selection of T cell receptor beta chains follows, all from one sample in a study of cytomegalovirus exposure and HLA in healthy donors. TCRdb's table, derived via immunoSEQ multiplex PCR, lists solely in-frame clones and lacks some. The data hold under 200,000 clones, with around 82% observed a single time. Sample: PBMCs. These receptors came from a boy aged 2-15 years in good health and CMV-seronegative. CDR3s include the opening cysteine and the closing phenylalanine or tryptophan. A D gene is named only where the DNA matches it firmly. A clone size is listed for some rows: how often the clone was seen (once, few, many), or a class if it is expanded.

V gene	D gene	CDR3 length	J gene	clone size	CDR3 protein	CDR3 DNA
TRBV10-2	NA	13	TRBJ1-1	few	CASTRAAGAEAFF	TGCGCCAGCACCCGGGCTGCGGGCGCTGAAGCTTTCTTT
TRBV7-4	NA	16	TRBJ2-7	NA	CASSLLAIWGCYEQYF	TGTGCCAGCAGCTTACTAGCGATCTGGGGCTGCTACGAGCAGTACTTC
TRBV19	NA	15	TRBJ1-5	NA	CATTKTGLTDQPQHF	TGTGCCACAACAAAGACAGGCTTAACGGATCAGCCCCAGCATTTT
TRBV5-1	TRBD1	15	TRBJ1-6	NA	CASSLEGATNSPLHF	TGCGCCAGCAGCTTGGAGGGGGCTACCAATTCACCCCTCCACTTT
TRBV6-6	TRBD2	15	TRBJ2-3	NA	CASSYLSGSVDTQYF	TGTGCCAGCAGTTACCTTAGCGGGAGCGTAGATACGCAGTATTTT
TRBV10-3	NA	13	TRBJ2-1	NA	CATSTSLYNEQFF	TGTGCCACCTCGACTAGTCTATACAATGAGCAGTTCTTC
TRBV5-1	NA	13	TRBJ2-3	once	CASSSPLLDTQYF	TGCGCCAGCAGCTCCCCCCTGTTAGATACGCAGTATTTT
TRBV25-1	NA	13	TRBJ1-1	once	CASYDSLNTEAFF	TGTGCCAGCTATGACAGTCTGAACACTGAAGCTTTCTTT
TRBV4-1	TRBD2	15	TRBJ2-7	few	CASSVTSGRVYEQYF	TGCGCCAGCAGTGTTACTAGCGGGAGGGTCTACGAGCAGTACTTC
TRBV30	NA	13	TRBJ1-3	NA	CAWSVQGGNTIYF	TGTGCCTGGAGTGTTCAGGGTGGAAACACCATATATTTT
TRBV10-3	NA	15	TRBJ1-2	NA	CAIRLQDTTNYGYTF	TGTGCCATCAGGCTCCAGGACACTACTAACTATGGCTACACCTTC
TRBV5-6	TRBD1	16	TRBJ2-3	NA	CASSLTGQGNPDTQYF	TGTGCCAGCAGCTTGACTGGACAGGGAAATCCAGATACGCAGTATTTT
TRBV9	TRBD1	15	TRBJ1-1	NA	CASSPRTGLGTEAFF	TGTGCCAGCAGCCCTAGGACAGGGCTCGGCACTGAAGCTTTCTTT
TRBV19	TRBD1	14	TRBJ1-2	NA	CASSISQGAVGYTF	TGTGCCAGTAGTATTTCCCAGGGGGCGGTTGGCTACACCTTC
TRBV5-4	NA	16	TRBJ1-1	NA	CASSSGLDSLRTEAFF	TGTGCCAGCAGCTCGGGCCTGGACAGTTTGAGGACTGAAGCTTTCTTT
TRBV2	NA	14	TRBJ2-3	NA	CASSERGTADTQYF	TGTGCCAGCAGTGAAAGGGGAACGGCAGATACGCAGTATTTT
TRBV19	TRBD1	15	TRBJ1-2	NA	CASARDRGFDYGYTF	TGTGCCAGTGCCCGGGACAGGGGATTTGACTATGGCTACACCTTC
TRBV4-2	TRBD1	14	TRBJ1-2	NA	CASSRDRVNYGYTF	TGTGCCAGCAGCCGGGACAGGGTTAACTATGGCTACACCTTC
TRBV30	TRBD1	13	TRBJ1-5	NA	CAWSRTGAIPQHF	TGTGCCTGGAGTAGAACAGGGGCAATCCCCCAGCATTTT
TRBV25-1	NA	15	TRBJ2-5	NA	CASSAIGTVQETQYF	TGTGCCAGCAGTGCGATCGGGACTGTCCAAGAGACCCAGTACTTC
TRBV11-3	TRBD2	14	TRBJ2-1	NA	CASSFSAGLSEQFF	TGTGCCAGCAGCTTTTCAGCGGGATTGTCTGAGCAGTTCTTC
TRBV27	TRBD2	14	TRBJ2-7	NA	CASSLAGGPYEQYF	TGTGCCAGCAGTTTAGCGGGAGGCCCCTACGAGCAGTACTTC
TRBV15	TRBD1	15	TRBJ1-5	once	CATSRDDRGNQPQHF	TGTGCCACCAGCAGAGACGACAGGGGCAATCAGCCCCAGCATTTT